The clone carrying this T cell receptor beta chain was seen a handful of times. As yet, its antigen is unknown. The entry originates in a study of vaccination and CD4 T cells after COVID-19. In the study overall: The stimulus for the cells was overlapping spike peptides derived from SARS-CoV-2, HCoV-NL63, HCoV-OC43 and HCoV-229E.

Sequenced with the Oncomine TCR Beta short-read assay was DNA taken from cultured CD4+ T cells. TCRdb ran MiXCR on the PCR reads and lists one entry per CDR3 protein. The sample holds about 9,500 distinct CDR3 sequences, roughly 57% seen once. Treatment noted: roughly 11-day PBMC culture with coronavirus spike peptide pools or control peptides (ViraFEST assay). The ends lost 5 bases at V and 0 bases at J; junction bases unmatched: 1. The CDR3 is 14 residues long. Germline assignment: CDR1 DFQATT and CDR2 SNEGSKA (reference sequence). The source of this sequence is a human donor who had recovered from COVID-19. V is TRBV20-1 and J is TRBJ1-1, with 12 nucleotides matching TRBD1. Sequencing input: CD4+ T cells from blood, cultured in vitro. The CDR3 spells CSAGDRGLNTEAFF. The CDR3, as DNA: TGCAGTGCTGGGGACAGGGGGCTGAACACTGAAGCTTTCTTT.